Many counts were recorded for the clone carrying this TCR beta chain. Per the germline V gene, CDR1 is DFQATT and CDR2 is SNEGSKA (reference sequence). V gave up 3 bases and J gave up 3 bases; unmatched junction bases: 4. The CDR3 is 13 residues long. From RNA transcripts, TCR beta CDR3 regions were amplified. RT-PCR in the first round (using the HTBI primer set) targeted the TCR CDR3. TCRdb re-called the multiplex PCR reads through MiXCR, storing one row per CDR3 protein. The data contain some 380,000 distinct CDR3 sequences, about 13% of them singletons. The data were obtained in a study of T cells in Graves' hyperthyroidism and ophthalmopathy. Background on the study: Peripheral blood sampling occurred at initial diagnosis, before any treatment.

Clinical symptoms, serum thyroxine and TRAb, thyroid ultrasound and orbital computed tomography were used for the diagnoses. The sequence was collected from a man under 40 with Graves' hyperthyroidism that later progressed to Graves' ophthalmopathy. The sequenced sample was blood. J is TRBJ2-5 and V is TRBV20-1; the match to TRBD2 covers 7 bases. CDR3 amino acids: CSASGGGEETQYF. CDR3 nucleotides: TGCAGTGCTAGTGGTGGGGGGGAAGAGACCCAGTACTTC.